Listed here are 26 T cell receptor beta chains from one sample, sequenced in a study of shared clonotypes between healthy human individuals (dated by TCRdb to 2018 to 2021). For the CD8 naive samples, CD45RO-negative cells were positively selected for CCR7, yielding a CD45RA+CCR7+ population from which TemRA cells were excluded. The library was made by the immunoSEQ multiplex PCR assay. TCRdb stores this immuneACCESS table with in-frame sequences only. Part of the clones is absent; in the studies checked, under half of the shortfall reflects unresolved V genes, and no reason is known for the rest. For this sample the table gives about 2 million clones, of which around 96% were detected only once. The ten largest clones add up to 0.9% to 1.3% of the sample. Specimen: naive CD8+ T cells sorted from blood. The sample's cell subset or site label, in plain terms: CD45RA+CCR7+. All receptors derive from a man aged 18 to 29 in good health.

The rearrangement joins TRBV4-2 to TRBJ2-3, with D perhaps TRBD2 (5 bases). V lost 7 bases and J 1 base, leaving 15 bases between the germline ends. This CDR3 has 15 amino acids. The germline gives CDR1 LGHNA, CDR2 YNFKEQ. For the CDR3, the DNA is TGTGCCAGCACTCTAGGACTCGGGGGCACAGATACGCAGTATTTT. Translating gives CASTLGLGGTDTQYF.

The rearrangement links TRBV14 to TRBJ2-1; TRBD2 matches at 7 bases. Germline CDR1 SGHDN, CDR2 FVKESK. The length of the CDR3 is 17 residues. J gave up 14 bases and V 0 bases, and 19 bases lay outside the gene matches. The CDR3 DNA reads TGTGCCAGCAGCCAAGATTACACACGCCCCCCGGGACTAATAAAGTTCTTC. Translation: CASSQDYTRPPGLIKFF. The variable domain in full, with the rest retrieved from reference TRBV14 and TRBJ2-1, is EAGVTQFPSHSVIEKGQTVTLRCDPISGHDNLYWYRRVMGKEIKFLLHFVKESKQDESGMPNNRFLAERTGGTYSTLKVQPAELEDSGVYFCASSQDYTRPPGLIKFFGPGTRLTVL.

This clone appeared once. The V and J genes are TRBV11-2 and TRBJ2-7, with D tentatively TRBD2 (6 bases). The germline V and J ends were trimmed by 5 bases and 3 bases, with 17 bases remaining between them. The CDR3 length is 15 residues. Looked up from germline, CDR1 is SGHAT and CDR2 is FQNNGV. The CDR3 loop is CASSQTEGRHYEQYF. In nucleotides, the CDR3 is TGTGCCAGCAGCCAGACGGAGGGACGGCACTACGAGCAGTACTTC.

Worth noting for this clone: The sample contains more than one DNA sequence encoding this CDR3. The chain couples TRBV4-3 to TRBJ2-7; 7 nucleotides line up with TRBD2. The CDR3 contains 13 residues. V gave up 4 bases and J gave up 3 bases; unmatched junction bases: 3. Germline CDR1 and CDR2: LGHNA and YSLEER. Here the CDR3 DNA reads TGCGCCAGCAGCCCGGGACTACGCTACGAGCAGTACTTC. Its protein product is CASSPGLRYEQYF.

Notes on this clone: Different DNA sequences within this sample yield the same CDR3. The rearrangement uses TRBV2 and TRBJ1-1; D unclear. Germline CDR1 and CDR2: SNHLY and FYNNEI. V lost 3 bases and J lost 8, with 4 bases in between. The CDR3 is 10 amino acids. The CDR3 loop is CASSEGEAFF. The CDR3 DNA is TGTGCCAGCAGTGAGGGGGAAGCTTTCTTT.

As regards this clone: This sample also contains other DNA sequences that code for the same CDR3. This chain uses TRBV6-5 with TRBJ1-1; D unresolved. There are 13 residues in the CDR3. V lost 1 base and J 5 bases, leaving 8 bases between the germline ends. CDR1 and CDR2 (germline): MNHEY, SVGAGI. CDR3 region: CASSYLEGTEAFF. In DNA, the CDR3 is TGTGCCAGCAGTTACTTAGAAGGGACTGAAGCTTTCTTT.

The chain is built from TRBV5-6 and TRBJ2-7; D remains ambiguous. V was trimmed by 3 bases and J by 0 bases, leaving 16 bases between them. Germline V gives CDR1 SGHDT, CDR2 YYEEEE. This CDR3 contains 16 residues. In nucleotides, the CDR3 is TGTGCCAGCAGCTGGGCCCCGGACCCTGGCTCCTACGAGCAGTACTTC. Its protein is CASSWAPDPGSYEQYF.

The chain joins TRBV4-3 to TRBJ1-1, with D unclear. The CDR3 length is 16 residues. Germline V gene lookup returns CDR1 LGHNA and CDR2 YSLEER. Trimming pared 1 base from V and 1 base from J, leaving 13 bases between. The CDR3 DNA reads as TGCGCCAGCAGCCAAGTAGGGTCTGGGTCGAACACTGAAGCTTTCTTT. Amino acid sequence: CASSQVGSGSNTEAFF.

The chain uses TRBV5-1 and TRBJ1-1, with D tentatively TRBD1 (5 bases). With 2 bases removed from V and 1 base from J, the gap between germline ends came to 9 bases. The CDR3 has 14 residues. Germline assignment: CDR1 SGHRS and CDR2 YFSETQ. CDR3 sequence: CASSFRTPNTEAFF. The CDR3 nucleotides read TGCGCCAGCAGCTTCCGGACACCGAACACTGAAGCTTTCTTT.

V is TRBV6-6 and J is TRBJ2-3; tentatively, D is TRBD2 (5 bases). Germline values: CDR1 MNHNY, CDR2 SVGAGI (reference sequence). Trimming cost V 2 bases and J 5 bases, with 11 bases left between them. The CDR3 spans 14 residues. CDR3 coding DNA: TGTGCCAGCAGTTACCGGGGAGCCTTAGATACGCAGTATTTT. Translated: CASSYRGALDTQYF.

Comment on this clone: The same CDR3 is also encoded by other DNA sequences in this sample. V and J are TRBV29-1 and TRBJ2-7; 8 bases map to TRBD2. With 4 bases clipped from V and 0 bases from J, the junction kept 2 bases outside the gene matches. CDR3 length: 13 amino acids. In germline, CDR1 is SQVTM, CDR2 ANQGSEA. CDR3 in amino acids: CSVAGGPSYEQYF. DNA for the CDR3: TGCAGCGTTGCGGGGGGGCCCTCCTACGAGCAGTACTTC.

This CDR3 is CASSYSWGAEGEKLFF. CDR3 sequence (DNA): TGTGCCAGCAGTTACTCATGGGGGGCCGAGGGTGAAAAACTGTTTTTT. The rearrangement joins TRBV6-6 to TRBJ1-4; tentative D call: TRBD1 (6 bases). Trimming left V 0 bases short and J 7 bases short, with 15 bases between. Per germline, CDR1 MNHNY and CDR2 SVGAGI (reference sequence). The CDR3 is 16 residues long.

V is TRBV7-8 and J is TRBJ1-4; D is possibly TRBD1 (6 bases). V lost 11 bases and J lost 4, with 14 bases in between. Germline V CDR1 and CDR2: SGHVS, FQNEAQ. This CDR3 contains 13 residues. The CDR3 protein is CASRGGINEKLFF. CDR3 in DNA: TGTGCCTCGAGAGGGGGTATTAATGAAAAACTGTTTTTT.

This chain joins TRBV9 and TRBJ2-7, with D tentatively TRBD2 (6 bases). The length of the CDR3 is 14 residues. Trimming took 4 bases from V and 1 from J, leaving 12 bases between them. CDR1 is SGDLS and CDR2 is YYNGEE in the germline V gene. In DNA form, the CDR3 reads TGTGCCAGCAGCCCTCGACTAGATTCCTACGAGCAGTACTTC. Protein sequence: CASSPRLDSYEQYF.

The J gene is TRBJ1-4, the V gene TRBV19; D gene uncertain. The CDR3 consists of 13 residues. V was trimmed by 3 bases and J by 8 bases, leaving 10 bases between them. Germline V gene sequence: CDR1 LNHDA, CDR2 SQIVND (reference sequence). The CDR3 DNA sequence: TGTGCCAGTAGTATCGACCCGGGGGAAAAACTGTTTTTT. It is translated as CASSIDPGEKLFF.

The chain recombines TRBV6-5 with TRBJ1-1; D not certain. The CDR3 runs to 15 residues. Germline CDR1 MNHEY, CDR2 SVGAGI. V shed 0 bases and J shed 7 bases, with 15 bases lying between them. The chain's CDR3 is CASSYSIRGMGEAFF. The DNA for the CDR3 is TGTGCCAGCAGTTACTCGATACGGGGTATGGGTGAAGCTTTCTTT.

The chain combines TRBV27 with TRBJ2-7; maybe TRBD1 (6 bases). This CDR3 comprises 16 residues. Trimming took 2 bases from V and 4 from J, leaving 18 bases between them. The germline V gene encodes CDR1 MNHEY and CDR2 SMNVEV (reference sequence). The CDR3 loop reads CASSLGPGQGQYEQYF. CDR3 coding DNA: TGTGCCAGCAGTTTAGGGCCAGGGCAGGGGCAGTACGAGCAGTACTTC.

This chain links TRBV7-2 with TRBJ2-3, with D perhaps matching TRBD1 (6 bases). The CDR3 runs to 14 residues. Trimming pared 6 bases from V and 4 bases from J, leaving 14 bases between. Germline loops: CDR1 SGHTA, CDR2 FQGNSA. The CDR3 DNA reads TGTGCCAGCAGAGGGGGTGTAGTGTCAGATACGCAGTATTTT. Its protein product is CASRGGVVSDTQYF.

CDR3 sequence: CATFTGTYNEQFF. DNA of the CDR3: TGTGCCACCTTTACGGGAACCTACAATGAGCAGTTCTTC. The V gene is TRBV30, the J gene TRBJ2-1; a possible D gene is TRBD2 (5 bases). This CDR3 is 13 amino acids long. V lost 8 bases, J lost 2 bases, and 13 bases lay in between. Germline V gene data show CDR1 as GTSNPN and CDR2 as SVGIG (reference sequence).

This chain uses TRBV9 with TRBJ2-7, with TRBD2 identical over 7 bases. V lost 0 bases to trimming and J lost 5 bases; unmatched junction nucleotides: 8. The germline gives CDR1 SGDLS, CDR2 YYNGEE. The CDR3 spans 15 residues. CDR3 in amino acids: CASSVGRTRVDEQYF. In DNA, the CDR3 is TGTGCCAGCAGCGTAGGGAGGACTAGAGTCGACGAGCAGTACTTC. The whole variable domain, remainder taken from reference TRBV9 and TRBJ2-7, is DSGVTQTPKHLITATGQRVTLRCSPRSGDLSVYWYQQSLDQGLQFLIQYYNGEERAKGNILERFSAQQFPDLHSELNLSSLELGDSALYFCASSVGRTRVDEQYFGPGTRLTVT.

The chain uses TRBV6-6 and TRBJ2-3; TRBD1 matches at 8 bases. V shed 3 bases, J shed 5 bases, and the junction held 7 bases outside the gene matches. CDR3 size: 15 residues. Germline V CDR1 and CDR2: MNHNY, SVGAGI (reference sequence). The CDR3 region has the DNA TGTGCCAGCAGTTATGAGGGACAGGAATTAGATACGCAGTATTTT. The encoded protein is CASSYEGQELDTQYF.

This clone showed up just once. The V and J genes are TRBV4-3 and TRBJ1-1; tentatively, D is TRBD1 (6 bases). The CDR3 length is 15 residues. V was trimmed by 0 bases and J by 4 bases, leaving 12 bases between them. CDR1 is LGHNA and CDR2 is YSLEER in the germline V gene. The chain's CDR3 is CASSQDPGGLTEAFF. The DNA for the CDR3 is TGCGCCAGCAGCCAAGATCCCGGGGGGCTCACTGAAGCTTTCTTT.

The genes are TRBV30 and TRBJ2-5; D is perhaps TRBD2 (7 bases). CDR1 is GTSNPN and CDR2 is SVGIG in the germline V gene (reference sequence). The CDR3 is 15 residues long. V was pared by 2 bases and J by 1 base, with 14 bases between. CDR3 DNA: TGTGCCTGGAGTATAAGGGGGGAGGGCCAAGAGACCCAGTACTTC. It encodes CAWSIRGEGQETQYF.

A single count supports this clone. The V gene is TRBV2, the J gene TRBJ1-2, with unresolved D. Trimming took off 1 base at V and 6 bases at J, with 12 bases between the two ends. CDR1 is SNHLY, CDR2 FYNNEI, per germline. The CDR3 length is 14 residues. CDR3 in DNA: TGTGCCAGCAGTGAAGGTGCGGCCACCGATGGCTACACCTTC. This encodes CASSEGAATDGYTF.

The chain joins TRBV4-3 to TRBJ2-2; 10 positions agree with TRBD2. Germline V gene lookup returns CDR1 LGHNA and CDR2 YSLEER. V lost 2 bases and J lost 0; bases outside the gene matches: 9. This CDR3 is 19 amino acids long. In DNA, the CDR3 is TGCGCCAGCAGCCAACTTACCCTAGCGGGAGCGTCGAACACCGGGGAGCTGTTTTTT. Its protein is CASSQLTLAGASNTGELFF.

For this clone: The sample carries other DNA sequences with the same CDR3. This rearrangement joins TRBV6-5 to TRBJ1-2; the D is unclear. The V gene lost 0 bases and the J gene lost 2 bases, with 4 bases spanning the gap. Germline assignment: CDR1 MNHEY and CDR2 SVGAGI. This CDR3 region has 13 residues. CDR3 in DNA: TGTGCCAGCAGTTACTCTGCGAACTATGGCTACACCTTC. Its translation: CASSYSANYGYTF.